This T cell receptor beta chain emerged from a study of early T cells in non-severe SARS-CoV-2 infection. A single record per CDR3 protein comes from TCRdb applying MiXCR to the 5' RACE reads. This table holds tens of thousands of distinct CDR3 sequences, 11% found once. The sample holds a few counts of this clonotype. Trimming cost V 0 bases and J 3 bases; bases outside gene matches: 1. This CDR3 is 13 amino acids long. Germline V CDR1 and CDR2: DFQATT, SNEGSKA (reference sequence). Sequencing was performed on whole blood. This receptor was identified in an adult who was a healthcare worker with PCR-confirmed SARS-CoV-2 infection or an uninfected control (not recorded which). V and J are TRBV20-1 and TRBJ1-1; 7 positions agree with TRBD1. The CDR3 sequence: CSARDTGDTEAFF. The CDR3 coding sequence is TGCAGTGCTAGAGATACAGGGGACACTGAAGCTTTCTTT.